These T cell receptor beta chains were read from a single sample in a study of early T cells in non-severe SARS-CoV-2 infection. TCRdb reprocessed the 5' RACE reads with MiXCR, giving one entry per CDR3 protein. The sample has just over 80,000 distinct CDR3 sequences, roughly an eighth seen once; the top ten hold roughly 1.4%. The sample was whole blood. Every receptor here comes from an adult who was a healthcare worker with PCR-confirmed SARS-CoV-2 infection or an uninfected control (not recorded which). Both conserved end residues are part of each CDR3. Fields, in order: CDR3 length, V gene, D gene, J gene, clone size, CDR3 DNA, CDR3 protein. D genes are given only for firm matches. Where a row states a size, it is once, few, many or the class of an expanded clone; other rows omit it.

len: 15
v_gene: TRBV10-3
d_gene: NA
j_gene: TRBJ1-3
abundance: few
CDR3nt: TGTGCCATCAGTGAGTCCGGCTCAAGCGGAAACACCATATATTTT
CDR3aa: CAISESGSSGNTIYF

len: 14
v_gene: TRBV5-1
d_gene: NA
j_gene: TRBJ2-7
abundance: many
CDR3nt: TGCGCCAGCAGCCTCGGCCGAGTGGGATACGAGCAGTACTTC
CDR3aa: CASSLGRVGYEQYF

len: 14
v_gene: TRBV5-6
d_gene: NA
j_gene: TRBJ2-1
abundance: few
CDR3nt: TGTGCCAGCACCTGGGGGACCTTGAACAATGAGCAGTTCTTC
CDR3aa: CASTWGTLNNEQFF

len: 15
v_gene: TRBV5-6
d_gene: NA
j_gene: TRBJ1-1
abundance: many
CDR3nt: TGTGCCAGCAGCTTGCTAGCCCGTGGGGGCACTGAAGCTTTCTTT
CDR3aa: CASSLLARGGTEAFF

len: 11
v_gene: TRBV6-2/TRBV6-3
d_gene: NA
j_gene: TRBJ1-1
abundance: few
CDR3nt: TGTGCCAGCAGTTACGTGTATGAAGCTTTCTTT
CDR3aa: CASSYVYEAFF

len: 13
v_gene: TRBV15
d_gene: TRBD1
j_gene: TRBJ1-1
abundance: many
CDR3nt: TGTGCCTTCGCGGGACAGAAGAACACTGAAGCTTTCTTT
CDR3aa: CAFAGQKNTEAFF

len: 14
v_gene: TRBV27
d_gene: NA
j_gene: TRBJ2-2
abundance: NA
CDR3nt: TGTGCCAGCAGTTGGCAGGGTCAAACCGGGGAGCTGTTTTTT
CDR3aa: CASSWQGQTGELFF

len: 16
v_gene: TRBV2
d_gene: TRBD2
j_gene: TRBJ2-5
abundance: NA
CDR3nt: TGTGCCAGCAGAGCAGATCTACTAGCGGGGCAGGTGACCCAGTACTTC
CDR3aa: CASRADLLAGQVTQYF

len: 11
v_gene: TRBV7-9
d_gene: TRBD2
j_gene: TRBJ2-7
abundance: NA
CDR3nt: TGTGCCAGCAGCTTTCTGACTAGCAAGTACTTC
CDR3aa: CASSFLTSKYF

len: 15
v_gene: TRBV7-2
d_gene: TRBD2
j_gene: TRBJ2-5
abundance: NA
CDR3nt: TGTGCCAGCAGCTTAGCGGGGGGGACCCAAGAGACCCAGTACTTC
CDR3aa: CASSLAGGTQETQYF